The 10 T cell receptor beta chains reported below all come from one sample, sequenced in a study of human T cells and chemical hapten exposure (dated by TCRdb to about 2021). The meaning of the sample's time point label: patch test 2, 6 weeks after DPC sensitization. What the treatment or condition label conveys for this sample: therapeutic diphenylcyclopropenone sensitization with weekly scalp DPC. Library creation used RACE. Sequencing was performed on a NextSeq 500. TCRdb reanalyzed the raw reads on its own, using fastp at Q25 for trimming and MiXCR for clone calling, and kept in-frame beta chains. Under each unique CDR3 protein, matching rows form one entry showing the most common genes and DNA. Present in this sample are 110,000 to 150,000 distinct CDR3 sequences, 12% of which were seen just once. 1.2% to 1.5% of the sample rests with the top ten. Material: whole blood, obtained in connection with sensitization to the hapten diphenylcyclopropenone (DPC). Receptors were obtained from a woman between 50 and 59 years old with alopecia areata. Some clones in this sample may be carry-over from other donors' samples.

This sequence joins TRBV20-1 and TRBJ2-5, with 7 bases identical to TRBD1. The length of the CDR3 is 17 residues. Germline CDR1 reads DFQATT; CDR2 reads SNEGSKA (reference sequence). V lost 1 base, J lost 2 bases, and 13 bases stayed unmatched. The CDR3 DNA follows: TGCAGTGCTAGAGGACGACAGGGAGCACCCCTACAAGAGACCCAGTACTTC. Amino acids: CSARGRQGAPLQETQYF.

This clonotype was counted many times. The V call is TRBV29-1, the J call TRBJ2-1, with TRBD1 identical over 9 bases. The CDR3 is made up of 15 amino acids. Per the germline V gene, CDR1 is SQVTM and CDR2 is ANQGSEA. The trim removed 4 bases at V and 6 bases at J, leaving 10 bases unmatched. The CDR3 loop is CSVVGTGISFNEQFF. The CDR3 nucleotides are TGCAGCGTTGTAGGGACAGGGATCAGTTTCAATGAGCAGTTCTTC.

In its sample, this clonotype was seen many times. The rearrangement links TRBV7-2 to TRBJ2-3; 9 positions match TRBD2. CDR1 and CDR2 from the germline V gene are SGHTA and FQGNSA. This CDR3 is 16 amino acids long. V was pared by 1 base and J by 4 bases, with 6 bases of the junction left unmatched. The CDR3 sequence: CASSLEDAGGPDTQYF. The CDR3 DNA sequence: TGTGCCAGCAGCTTAGAGGACGCGGGAGGGCCAGATACGCAGTATTTT.

The chain couples TRBV20-1 to TRBJ2-3, with 8 bases matching TRBD1. The ends lost 1 base at V and 1 base at J; junction bases unmatched: 7. Germline assignment: CDR1 DFQATT and CDR2 SNEGSKA (reference sequence). The CDR3 has 16 amino acids. CDR3 nucleotides: TGCAGTGCTAGAGCCCCTCGGGGACAGGGCACAGATACGCAGTATTTT. This gives the protein CSARAPRGQGTDTQYF.

The chain is built from TRBV7-2 and TRBJ1-1; 7 bases match TRBD1. CDR1 is SGHTA and CDR2 is FQGNSA in the germline V gene. Trimming took 1 base from V and 2 from J; bases not matched to a gene: 10. CDR3 size: 17 residues. Here the CDR3 reads CASSLERGGTANTEAFF. The CDR3, as DNA: TGTGCCAGCAGCTTAGAGAGAGGGGGCACGGCCAACACTGAAGCTTTCTTT.

The gene calls are TRBV6-6 and TRBJ2-2; 8 bases match TRBD2. The J segment lost 5 bases and the V segment lost 4 bases, leaving 6 bases of the junction unmatched. The CDR3 is made up of 15 amino acids. Germline-derived CDR1 and CDR2 are MNHNY and SVGAGI (reference sequence). CDR3 amino acids: CASSWAVAGTGELFF. CDR3 DNA: TGTGCCAGCAGTTGGGCCGTAGCGGGGACCGGGGAGCTGTTTTTT.

This clonotype was counted a few times. This rearrangement joins TRBV30 to TRBJ2-7, with D perhaps matching TRBD2 (6 bases). The germline V gene encodes CDR1 GTSNPN and CDR2 SVGIG (reference sequence). The CDR3 loop spans 14 amino acids. Trimming cost V 2 bases and J 6 bases, with 17 bases left between them. The CDR3 spells CAWSLGGKVSEQYF. The DNA of the CDR3 is TGTGCCTGGAGTCTGGGCGGGAAGGTCTCCGAGCAGTACTTC.

The chain has TRBV29-1 and TRBJ2-2; D call uncertain. This CDR3 has 12 amino acids. The V gene lost 3 bases and the J gene lost 5 bases, with 7 bases spanning the gap. From germline, CDR1 is SQVTM and CDR2 ANQGSEA. The CDR3 region is CSVESATGELFF. CDR3 coding DNA: TGCAGCGTTGAGAGTGCGACCGGGGAGCTGTTTTTT.

The rearrangement uses TRBV6-2 or TRBV6-3 and TRBJ1-1; possible D gene TRBD1, 6 bases. Trimming pared 6 bases from V and 3 bases from J, leaving 14 bases between. Germline V gene lookup returns CDR1 MNHEY and CDR2 SVGEGT. This CDR3 is built from 14 residues. Here the CDR3 reads CASSPSGGHTEAFF. The CDR3 DNA sequence: TGTGCCAGCAGCCCTTCGGGGGGCCACACTGAAGCTTTCTTT.

The chain couples TRBV3-1 to TRBJ2-1; no clear D. V lost 3 bases to trimming and J lost 15 bases, with 12 bases between them. Germline-derived CDR1 and CDR2 are LGHDT and YNNKEL (reference sequence). The CDR3 is made up of 11 amino acids. The CDR3 spells CASSHDSRRFF. In nucleotides, the CDR3 is TGTGCCAGCAGCCATGACTCCCGACGGTTCTTC.